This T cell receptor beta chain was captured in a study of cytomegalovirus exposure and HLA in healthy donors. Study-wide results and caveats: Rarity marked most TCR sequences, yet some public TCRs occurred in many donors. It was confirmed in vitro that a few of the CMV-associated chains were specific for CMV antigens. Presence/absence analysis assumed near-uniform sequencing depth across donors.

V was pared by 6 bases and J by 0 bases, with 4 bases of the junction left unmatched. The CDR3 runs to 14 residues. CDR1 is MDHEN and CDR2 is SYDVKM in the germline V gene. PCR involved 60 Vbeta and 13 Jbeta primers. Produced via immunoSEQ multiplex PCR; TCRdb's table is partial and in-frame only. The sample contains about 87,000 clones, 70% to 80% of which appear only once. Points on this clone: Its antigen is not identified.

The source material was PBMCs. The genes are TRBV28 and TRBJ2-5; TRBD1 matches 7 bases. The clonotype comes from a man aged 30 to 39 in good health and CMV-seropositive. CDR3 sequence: CASSRDRNQETQYF. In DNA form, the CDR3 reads TGTGCCAGCAGCAGGGACAGAAACCAAGAGACCCAGTACTTC.